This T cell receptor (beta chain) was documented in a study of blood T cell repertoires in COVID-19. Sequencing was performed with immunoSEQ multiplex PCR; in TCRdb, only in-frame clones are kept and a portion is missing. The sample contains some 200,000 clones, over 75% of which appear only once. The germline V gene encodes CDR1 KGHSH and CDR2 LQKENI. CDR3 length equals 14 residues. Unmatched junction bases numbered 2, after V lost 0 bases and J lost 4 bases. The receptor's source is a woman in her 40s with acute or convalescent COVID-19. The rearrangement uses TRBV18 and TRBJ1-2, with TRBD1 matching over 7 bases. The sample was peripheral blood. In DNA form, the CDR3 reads TGTGCCAGCTCACCACCCCGGGACAGCTATGGCTACACCTTC. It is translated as CASSPPRDSYGYTF.